The T cell receptor (beta chain) described here comes from a study of shared clonotypes between healthy human individuals. Study overall: Per donor, three plates held CD4 naive cells, three held CD4 memory, two held CD8 naive and one held CD8 memory.

Study-level findings and limits: Shared clonotypes across all four donors exceeded non-shared ones in generation probability.

Assay used: immunoSEQ multiplex PCR; TCRdb lists only in-frame clones, some missing. The repertoire holds 85,000 to 100,000 clones, with roughly three quarters as singletons. This clone has just a few counts. Its antigen is as yet unknown. Germline V lookup: CDR1 MGHDK, CDR2 SYGVNS. There are 15 residues in the CDR3. Trimming shortened V by 2 bases and J by 4 bases, and 14 bases separated the two germline ends. This chain uses TRBV25-1 with TRBJ1-1; possible D gene TRBD1, 6 bases. The origin of this receptor is a man aged 30 to 45 in good health. Sequenced sample: memory CD8+ T cells sorted from blood. Regarding subset: CD45RO+ cells pooled with CCR7-negative TemRA cells. CDR3 bases: TGTGCCAGCAGTGAAGGGGGGCGATGGACCACTGAAGCTTTCTTT. Protein sequence: CASSEGGRWTTEAFF.